This TCR beta chain emerged from a study of T cells after yellow fever vaccination. This clonotype came up a few times. The CDR3 runs to 16 residues. Trimming removed 3 bases from V and 0 bases from J, with 16 bases in between. The germline gives CDR1 DFQATT, CDR2 SNEGSKA (reference sequence). TCRdb independently ran MiXCR on the 5' RACE reads; one entry per CDR3 protein. The repertoire includes 500,000 to 650,000 distinct CDR3 sequences, 9% to 15% of them detected once, and approximately 15% sits in the top ten. The rearrangement uses TRBV20-1 and TRBJ2-3, with D possibly TRBD1 on 6 matching bases. This TCR came from a man between 25 and 39 years old who received the YFV17D yellow fever vaccine. The source was PBMCs, collected on the day of the yellow fever booster vaccination. CDR3 DNA: TGCAGTGCTAGCGGGCGGGCAGGGGTTAGCACAGATACGCAGTATTTT. Translated, it gives CSASGRAGVSTDTQYF.